These 26 T cell receptor beta chains share one sample of origin, sequenced in a study of T cells after yellow fever vaccination (dated by TCRdb to the late 2010s). Libraries were constructed by 5' RACE. The listed sequencing device is Illumina HiSeq 2500. TCRdb itself trimmed the public reads at Q25 with fastp, ran MiXCR and retained productive beta chains. Each entry is one CDR3 protein sequence, shown with its most common DNA and genes. Across this sample there are about 110,000 distinct CDR3 sequences, with 8.4% seen only once. Roughly 27% of the sample is taken by the ten largest. The treatment or condition label, read with the paper, signifies: live attenuated yellow fever vaccine strain. The sequencing here drew on CD8+ T cells sorted from PBMCs, taken 45 days after the yellow fever booster vaccination. The receptor set was obtained from a man aged 25-45 years who received the YFV17D yellow fever vaccine.

This clonotype has more than one count but fewer than ten. The rearrangement joins TRBV6-5 to TRBJ2-3, with 8 positions matching TRBD2. This CDR3 comprises 15 residues. The ends lost 5 bases at V and 0 bases at J; junction bases unmatched: 4. Looked up from germline, CDR1 is MNHEY and CDR2 is SVGAGI. CDR3 sequence reads: CASSTSGPSTDTQYF. The CDR3 DNA reads TGTGCCAGCAGTACTAGCGGCCCTAGCACAGATACGCAGTATTTT.

The sample holds a few counts of this clonotype. The V call is TRBV20-1, the J call TRBJ2-1, with 12 positions matching TRBD2. The CDR3 covers 19 residues. Per germline, CDR1 DFQATT and CDR2 SNEGSKA (reference sequence). Losses at the gene ends were 2 bases for V and 0 bases for J; bases not matched to a gene: 11. This CDR3 is CSARRALASGRASYNEQFF. The CDR3 region has the DNA TGCAGTGCTAGACGTGCGCTCGCTAGCGGGAGGGCCTCCTACAATGAGCAGTTCTTC.

Of note for this clonotype: Possible read error: a much larger clone is one base away. The chain employs TRBV18 and TRBJ2-1; 7 nucleotides agree with TRBD1. There are 15 residues in the CDR3. The V gene end was trimmed by 2 bases and the J gene end by 9 bases; junction bases not matched to a gene: 10. CDR1 KGHSH and CDR2 LQKENI come from the germline V gene. CDR3 sequence: CASSPETGYDPEQFF. The CDR3 DNA reads as TGTGCCAGCTCACCAGAGACAGGGTACGATCCTGAGCAGTTCTTC.

This clonotype was found many times. The genes are TRBV4-3 and TRBJ2-5; D unclear. The CDR3 is made up of 13 amino acids. V lost 0 bases and J 5 bases, leaving 7 bases between the germline ends. Germline V gene lookup returns CDR1 LGHNA and CDR2 YSLEER. The CDR3 reads CASSQDVAETQYF. The DNA for the CDR3 is TGCGCCAGCAGCCAAGATGTGGCGGAGACCCAGTACTTC.

This clonotype was seen repeatedly, ten times or more. J is TRBJ1-1 and V is TRBV7-9, with 7 bases aligning to TRBD1. This CDR3 comprises 14 residues. V dropped 1 base and J dropped 6; count of bases not matched to a gene: 5. Germline values: CDR1 SEHNR, CDR2 FQNEAQ (reference sequence). The CDR3 DNA is TGTGCCAGCAGCTTAGTATTAGGGGGCCCTGAAGCTTTCTTT. Amino acids: CASSLVLGGPEAFF.

J is TRBJ2-7 and V is TRBV20-1; 8 positions match TRBD1. CDR3 length: 11 residues. The V and J ends lost 7 bases and 3 bases, in that order; junction bases with no gene match: 2. Germline V gene lookup returns CDR1 DFQATT and CDR2 SNEGSKA (reference sequence). DNA for the CDR3: TGCAGTGGCGACAGGGGCTACGAGCAGTACTTC. Its protein product is CSGDRGYEQYF.

This clonotype appeared many times. The chain combines TRBV7-9 with TRBJ2-7, with D perhaps matching TRBD1 (6 bases). Germline CDR1 and CDR2: SEHNR and FQNEAQ (reference sequence). There are 15 residues in the CDR3. Trimming stripped 5 bases from V and 1 base from J, with 15 bases between. CDR3 sequence: CASSHPMDRSYEQYF. CDR3 nucleotides: TGTGCCAGCAGCCATCCAATGGACAGATCCTACGAGCAGTACTTC.

The V and J genes are TRBV28 and TRBJ1-2; D gene ambiguous. Germline V gene data show CDR1 as MDHEN and CDR2 as SYDVKM. The CDR3 runs 15 residues. Trimming took off 7 bases at V and 4 bases at J, with 19 bases between the two ends. CDR3 in DNA: TGTGCCAGCACCCCGGCCCGTACCTATATCTATGGCTACACCTTC. Residues: CASTPARTYIYGYTF.

There are a few counts of this clonotype. V gene TRBV28 combines with J gene TRBJ2-5, with TRBD1 matching over 7 bases. The germline gives CDR1 MDHEN, CDR2 SYDVKM. Trimming at V came to 6 bases and at J to 7 bases, leaving 14 bases not matched to a gene. The CDR3 covers 15 residues. CDR3 sequence (DNA): TGTGCCAGCAGCCCTGACAGGGCCGGTGGCGGGACCCAGTACTTC. Protein sequence: CASSPDRAGGGTQYF. Based on the CDR3 plus reference TRBV28 and TRBJ2-5, the full variable domain is DVKVTQSSRYLVKRTGEKVFLECVQDMDHENMFWYRQDPGLGLRLIYFSYDVKMKEKGDIPEGYSVSREKKERFSLILESASTNQTSMYLCASSPDRAGGGTQYFGPGTRLLVL.

The J gene is TRBJ2-1, the V gene TRBV3-1; 10 bases fit TRBD2. Trimming at V came to 3 bases and at J to 0 bases, leaving 5 bases not matched to a gene. CDR1 and CDR2 from the germline V gene are LGHDT and YNNKEL (reference sequence). CDR3 size: 17 residues. CDR3 bases: TGTGCCAGCAGCCAGGGTGGACTAGCGGACTCCTACAATGAGCAGTTCTTC. The encoded protein is CASSQGGLADSYNEQFF.

This clonotype was seen repeatedly, ten times or more. J is TRBJ2-7 and V is TRBV2, with D possibly TRBD1 on 6 matching bases. V shed 5 bases and J shed 2 bases, with 19 bases lying between them. The CDR3 consists of 16 residues. Germline V CDR1 and CDR2: SNHLY, FYNNEI. CDR3 bases: TGTGCCAGCAGTTCCCCCAGGAGACAGGCCCCCTACGAGCAGTACTTC. This codes for CASSSPRRQAPYEQYF.

This clonotype was counted ten times or more. This chain joins TRBV5-1 and TRBJ2-3; possibly TRBD2 for D (5 bases). Trimming left V 0 bases short and J 3 bases short, with 11 bases between. The CDR3 has 15 residues. Per germline, CDR1 SGHRS and CDR2 YFSETQ. The CDR3 region is CASSLVAGGTDTQYF. The CDR3 DNA reads as TGCGCCAGCAGCTTGGTGGCAGGCGGGACAGATACGCAGTATTTT. Combining the CDR3 with reference TRBV5-1 and TRBJ2-3 gives the whole variable domain KAGVTQTPRYLIKTRGQQVTLSCSPISGHRSVSWYQQTPGQGLQFLFEYFSETQRNKGNFPGRFSGRQFSNSRSEMNVSTLELGDSALYLCASSLVAGGTDTQYFGPGTRLTVL.

This clonotype was counted ten times or more. J is TRBJ2-7 and V is TRBV20-1; D perhaps matches TRBD2 (5 bases). Trimming pared 1 base from V and 5 bases from J, leaving 15 bases between. Germline lookup yields CDR1 DFQATT and CDR2 SNEGSKA (reference sequence). This CDR3 has 14 residues. The DNA of the CDR3 is TGCAGTGCTAGAGTGCAGGCGGATAGCGACGAGCAGTACTTC. Its translation: CSARVQADSDEQYF.

This clonotype was counted ten times or more. This chain connects TRBV12-3 or TRBV12-4 to TRBJ2-1; TRBD2 matches 10 bases. The CDR3 runs 14 residues. Trimming cost V 5 bases and J 8 bases; bases outside gene matches: 6. The CDR3 DNA reads as TGTGCCAGCAGTCTGGGACTAGCGACGGATGAGCAGTTCTTC. Translated: CASSLGLATDEQFF.

A few counts support this clonotype. The rearrangement joins TRBV4-3 to TRBJ2-3; 11 positions agree with TRBD2. Germline V gives CDR1 LGHNA, CDR2 YSLEER. The CDR3 spans 16 residues. J gave up 2 bases and V 1 base, and 2 bases lay outside the gene matches. CDR3 bases: TGCGCCAGCAGCCAAGCGACTAGCGGGATCACAGATACGCAGTATTTT. It yields the protein CASSQATSGITDTQYF.

The chain uses TRBV6-1 and TRBJ2-7, with 9 positions matching TRBD2. From germline, CDR1 is MNHNS and CDR2 SASEGT. The CDR3 is 14 residues long. V was clipped by 9 bases and J by 4 bases; unmatched bases: 10. The CDR3 protein is CASTSLAGTYEQYF. In nucleotides, the CDR3 is TGTGCCAGTACGAGTCTAGCGGGGACTTACGAGCAGTACTTC.

This clonotype was recorded a few times. The chain couples TRBV24-1 to TRBJ1-2; 7 bases fit TRBD1. The CDR3 totals 13 residues. The V gene end was trimmed by 7 bases and the J gene end by 2 bases; junction bases not matched to a gene: 3. Per the germline V gene, CDR1 is KGHDR and CDR2 is SFDVKD. This CDR3 is CATSGTANYGYTF. CDR3 coding DNA: TGTGCCACCAGCGGGACAGCAAACTATGGCTACACCTTC.

The chain couples TRBV27 to TRBJ2-5; 8 bases are a match to TRBD1. Germline V gives CDR1 MNHEY, CDR2 SMNVEV (reference sequence). The V gene end was trimmed by 5 bases and the J gene end by 5 bases; junction bases not matched to a gene: 10. The CDR3 spans 15 residues. In nucleotides, the CDR3 is TGTGCCAGCAGTGCTCCACGGACAGGGTACGAGACCCAGTACTTC. Protein: CASSAPRTGYETQYF.

This clonotype was recorded at least ten times. This rearrangement joins TRBV4-3 to TRBJ2-1; 8 bases line up with TRBD2. This CDR3 region has 15 residues. CDR1 and CDR2 (germline): LGHNA, YSLEER. V lost 1 base to trimming and J lost 5 bases; unmatched junction nucleotides: 4. The chain's CDR3 is CASSQGTSQDNEQFF. The CDR3 DNA follows: TGCGCCAGCAGCCAAGGGACTAGCCAAGACAATGAGCAGTTCTTC.

This chain uses TRBV7-2 with TRBJ2-1; 9 bases align to TRBD2. V was pared by 1 base and J by 9 bases, with 4 bases of the junction left unmatched. Germline CDR1 reads SGHTA; CDR2 reads FQGNSA. The CDR3 consists of 14 residues. CDR3 protein: CASSLGLAGVEQFF. As DNA, the CDR3 is TGTGCCAGCAGCTTAGGATTAGCGGGAGTTGAGCAGTTCTTC. The whole variable domain, filled in from reference TRBV7-2 and TRBJ2-1, reads GAGVSQSPSNKVTEKGKDVELRCDPISGHTALYWYRQSLGQGLEFLIYFQGNSAPDKSGLPSDRFSAERTGGSVSTLTIQRTQQEDSAVYLCASSLGLAGVEQFFGPGTRLTVL.

The chain carries TRBV7-8 and TRBJ1-1; maybe TRBD1 (5 bases). CDR3 length: 14 residues. CDR1 and CDR2 (germline): SGHVS, FQNEAQ. With 4 bases removed from V and 1 base from J, the gap between germline ends came to 10 bases. CDR3 in amino acids: CASSYQQENTEAFF. The CDR3 nucleotides are TGTGCCAGCAGCTACCAACAGGAGAACACTGAAGCTTTCTTT.

This clonotype was detected many times. The chain couples TRBV7-8 to TRBJ2-5; 7 bases fit TRBD2. The CDR3 covers 16 residues. The V and J ends lost 2 bases and 2 bases, in that order; junction bases with no gene match: 8. Germline V gene data show CDR1 as SGHVS and CDR2 as FQNEAQ. CDR3 bases: TGTGCCAGCAGCTTACGGACTAGTTATTATCAAGAGACCCAGTACTTC. It translates to CASSLRTSYYQETQYF. The full variable domain, in which reference TRBV7-8 and TRBJ2-5 provide the parts outside the CDR3, is GAGVSQSPRYKVAKRGQDVALRCDPISGHVSLFWYQQALGQGPEFLTYFQNEAQLDKSGLPSDRFFAERPEGSVSTLKIQRTQQEDSAVYLCASSLRTSYYQETQYFGPGTRLLVL.

This clonotype was seen many times. The gene calls are TRBV7-2 and TRBJ2-1; possibly TRBD2 for D (6 bases). Germline CDR1 is SGHTA and CDR2 is FQGNSA. V lost 4 bases to trimming and J lost 4 bases, with 17 bases between them. CDR3 length equals 16 residues. CDR3: CASSSRLEVRYNEQFF. Here the CDR3 DNA reads TGTGCCAGCAGCTCCCGACTAGAGGTGAGATACAATGAGCAGTTCTTC.

Details on this clonotype: A much larger clone lies one base from this, so it may be a read error. The chain has TRBV9 and TRBJ2-3; 13 bases are a match to TRBD2. The CDR3 loop spans 17 amino acids. The germline V gene encodes CDR1 SGDLS and CDR2 YYNGEE. In DNA form, the CDR3 reads TGTGCCAACAGCGAGCGGGGACTAGCGGGGATCACAGATACGCAGTATTTT. The encoded protein is CANSERGLAGITDTQYF.

This clonotype was detected many times. The V and J genes are TRBV4-3 and TRBJ1-1; maybe TRBD1 (5 bases). The CDR3 has 17 residues. Per germline, CDR1 LGHNA and CDR2 YSLEER. Trimming removed 0 bases at V and 1 base at J, with 15 bases between. CDR3 residues: CASSQETAAEWNTEAFF. The CDR3 DNA sequence: TGCGCCAGCAGCCAAGAGACAGCGGCGGAATGGAACACTGAAGCTTTCTTT.

In this sample, this clonotype turned up many times. The rearrangement links TRBV5-6 to TRBJ2-3; D remains ambiguous. This CDR3 is 13 amino acids long. V lost 6 bases and J 14 bases, leaving 22 bases between the germline ends. CDR1 SGHDT and CDR2 YYEEEE come from the germline V gene. CDR3 sequence: CASTPSADVARYF. CDR3 DNA sequence: TGTGCCAGCACCCCCTCCGCGGACGTCGCCCGGTATTTT.